The 5 T cell receptor beta chains presented below share a single source sample, sequenced in a study of spatial heterogeneity in lung cancer. The time point is: sample taken at primary tumor resection. No cell sorting; template was whole RNA from tumor, lung tissue or PBMC. TCRdb called the 5' RACE reads again in MiXCR, with one record for every CDR3 protein. The data hold tens of thousands of distinct CDR3 sequences, with approximately 6.8% observed a single time. The sequences come from PBMCs, collected at surgery. Source of these receptors: a female donor with early-stage non-small cell lung cancer.

This clonotype was detected only a few times. The V call is TRBV7-9, the J call TRBJ1-2, with 7 bases fitting TRBD1. Per the germline V gene, CDR1 is SEHNR and CDR2 is FQNEAQ (reference sequence). This CDR3 has 13 residues. With V trimmed by 6 bases and J by 2 bases, 3 bases remained unmatched. Here the CDR3 reads CASSLQGNYGYTF. In DNA, the CDR3 is TGTGCCAGCAGTTTACAGGGGAACTATGGCTACACCTTC.

The chain recombines TRBV29-1 with TRBJ2-1, with D perhaps matching TRBD1 (6 bases). Germline lookup yields CDR1 SQVTM and CDR2 ANQGSEA. CDR3 length: 13 residues. CDR3 region: CSTRTVGYNEQFF. In nucleotides, the CDR3 is TGCAGTACTCGGACAGTCGGGTACAATGAGCAGTTCTTC.

The V call is TRBV10-2, the J call TRBJ2-3; D remains ambiguous. Germline V lookup: CDR1 WSHSY, CDR2 SAAADI. The CDR3 extends over 12 amino acids. Trimming removed 5 bases at V and 6 bases at J, with 9 bases between. DNA of the CDR3: TGCGCCAGCAGTTCGACTTCGGATACGCAGTATTTT. Amino acids: CASSSTSDTQYF.

This rearrangement joins TRBV12-5 to TRBJ2-7; D gene unclear. The CDR3 sequence is 11 residues long. Germline lookup yields CDR1 LGHNT and CDR2 FRNRAP. Trimming pared 6 bases from V and 3 bases from J, leaving 6 bases between. CDR3 bases: TGTGCTAGTGGAGAGAACTACGAGCAGTACTTC. It encodes CASGENYEQYF.

This clonotype was seen ten or more times. The chain joins TRBV12-3 or TRBV12-4 to TRBJ2-3; D possibly corresponds to TRBD2 (5 bases). Trimming cost V 5 bases and J 6 bases, with 15 bases left between them. The CDR3 consists of 14 residues. The CDR3 DNA reads TGTGCCAGCAGTCCAGCGGTGGCATTGGATACGCAGTATTTT. Translation gives CASSPAVALDTQYF.